The 30 T cell receptor beta chains given below trace back to one sample, sequenced in a study of blood T cell repertoires in COVID-19. Generated by immunoSEQ multiplex PCR, the TCRdb table keeps only in-frame clones and is missing some. The table records some 140,000 clones, roughly 86% of them present only once. Source material: peripheral blood. These receptor sequences come from a woman in her forties or fifties who had recovered from COVID-19.

The rearrangement uses TRBV7-8 and TRBJ1-2, with 9 nucleotides matching TRBD1. Per germline, CDR1 SGHVS and CDR2 FQNEAQ. With 4 bases clipped from V and 3 bases from J, the junction kept 6 bases outside the gene matches. The CDR3 is 15 amino acids. CDR3 in DNA: TGTGCCAGCAGCTCGGGACAGGGCGTCTACTATGGCTACACCTTC. Protein product: CASSSGQGVYYGYTF. Looking up the rest from reference TRBV7-8 and TRBJ1-2 gives the full variable domain: GAGVSQSPRYKVAKRGQDVALRCDPISGHVSLFWYQQALGQGPEFLTYFQNEAQLDKSGLPSDRFFAERPEGSVSTLKIQRTQQEDSAVYLCASSSGQGVYYGYTFGSGTRLTVV.

This clone was counted only a few times. The chain joins TRBV2 to TRBJ2-3; 8 nucleotides agree with TRBD2. This CDR3 comprises 16 residues. The trim removed 6 bases at V and 2 bases at J, leaving 10 bases unmatched. From germline, CDR1 is SNHLY and CDR2 FYNNEI. CDR3 nucleotides: TGTGCCAGCAGAGCGGGACTAGGCATTAACACAGATACGCAGTATTTT. Residues: CASRAGLGINTDTQYF.

The chain couples TRBV30 to TRBJ1-2, with 7 bases lining up with TRBD1. The CDR3 spans 12 residues. The germline V gene encodes CDR1 GTSNPN and CDR2 SVGIG (reference sequence). V dropped 0 bases and J dropped 7; count of bases not matched to a gene: 2. CDR3: CAWSVGGVGYTF. The CDR3 DNA follows: TGTGCCTGGAGTGTAGGGGGCGTTGGCTACACCTTC.

This clone was counted a single time. J is TRBJ1-1 and V is TRBV29-1, with TRBD1 matching 11 bases. The CDR3 is 14 amino acids. V was pared by 6 bases and J by 5 bases, with 8 bases of the junction left unmatched. Per the germline V gene, CDR1 is SQVTM and CDR2 is ANQGSEA. The CDR3 region has the DNA TGCAGCGTGGGGAGAGGGGACAGGGGGACTGAAGCTTTCTTT. Encoded protein: CSVGRGDRGTEAFF.

This chain links TRBV28 with TRBJ2-2; possible D gene TRBD1, 5 bases. CDR1 MDHEN and CDR2 SYDVKM come from the germline V gene. This CDR3 is 13 amino acids long. Trimming cost V 5 bases and J 5 bases, with 9 bases left between them. DNA for the CDR3: TGTGCCAGCAGTAGGGGTCCGACCGGGGAGCTGTTTTTT. Encoded protein: CASSRGPTGELFF. Full variable domain (remainder filled in from reference TRBV28 and TRBJ2-2): DVKVTQSSRYLVKRTGEKVFLECVQDMDHENMFWYRQDPGLGLRLIYFSYDVKMKEKGDIPEGYSVSREKKERFSLILESASTNQTSMYLCASSRGPTGELFFGEGSRLTVL.

V and J are TRBV7-4 and TRBJ2-3; 10 bases line up with TRBD2. This CDR3 is built from 18 residues. CDR1 is SGHVT, CDR2 SQSDAQ, per germline. With V trimmed by 3 bases and J by 3 bases, 12 bases remained unmatched. The CDR3 DNA reads TGTGCCAGCAGCTTTGGGCGGGCTAGCGGGAGTCGTACAGATACGCAGTATTTT. Its translation: CASSFGRASGSRTDTQYF.

This chain joins TRBV2 and TRBJ1-2, with D possibly matching TRBD1 (6 bases). The CDR3 runs 18 residues. The germline CDR1 and CDR2 sequences are SNHLY and FYNNEI. V was cut by 2 bases and J by 8 bases, with 27 bases left in between. The CDR3 region is CASSELSFGRGIGRGYTF. In nucleotides, the CDR3 is TGTGCCAGCAGTGAATTGTCGTTCGGCAGGGGAATTGGGCGGGGCTACACCTTC.

This clone is classed as medium-sized. The chain joins TRBV7-8 to TRBJ1-1; 7 positions agree with TRBD1. The CDR3 loop spans 16 amino acids. V was clipped by 5 bases and J by 8 bases; unmatched bases: 17. The germline CDR1 and CDR2 sequences are SGHVS and FQNEAQ. CDR3 in DNA: TGTGCCAGCAGCAATCCAGGGGGTGGATTGGGTCGGGAAGCTTTCTTT. Protein: CASSNPGGGLGREAFF.

This chain links TRBV4-2 with TRBJ2-2, with D tentatively TRBD2 (6 bases). V was shortened by 0 bases and J by 5 bases, with 13 bases between the two germline ends. The CDR3 has 16 amino acids. Looked up from germline, CDR1 is LGHNA and CDR2 is YNFKEQ. CDR3: CASSQDLSGTTGELFF. CDR3 nucleotides: TGTGCCAGCAGCCAAGATCTCTCGGGGACTACCGGGGAGCTGTTTTTT.

The rearrangement uses TRBV9 and TRBJ1-5; D might be TRBD1 (6 bases). V was shortened by 7 bases and J by 0 bases, with 14 bases between the two germline ends. The germline CDR1 and CDR2 sequences are SGDLS and YYNGEE. The CDR3 consists of 15 residues. The CDR3 reads CASGAGGNSNQPQHF. The CDR3 DNA follows: TGTGCCAGCGGAGCGGGGGGCAATAGCAATCAGCCCCAGCATTTT.

This chain links TRBV30 with TRBJ1-2; TRBD1 agrees at 10 bases. Trimming took 4 bases from V and 6 from J; bases not matched to a gene: 5. Germline CDR1 reads GTSNPN; CDR2 reads SVGIG (reference sequence). This CDR3 contains 13 residues. CDR3 nucleotides: TGTGCCTGGAATCGGGACAGGGGAGATGGCTACACCTTC. Translated: CAWNRDRGDGYTF.

This clone was observed once. This chain links TRBV19 with TRBJ1-1; 7 positions agree with TRBD1. The V gene's germline CDR1 is LNHDA and CDR2 SQIVND (reference sequence). The CDR3 contains 13 residues. V gave up 4 bases and J gave up 3 bases; unmatched junction bases: 2. This CDR3 is CASSTDRDTEAFF. The CDR3 DNA reads as TGTGCCAGTAGTACCGACAGGGACACTGAAGCTTTCTTT.

The CDR3 reads CASSAYIRGGSAQETQYF. The CDR3 DNA reads TGTGCCAGCAGCGCCTACATACGTGGCGGGAGCGCCCAAGAGACCCAGTACTTC. This chain uses TRBV9 with TRBJ2-5, with 7 bases lining up with TRBD2. Per germline, CDR1 SGDLS and CDR2 YYNGEE. The V gene end was trimmed by 3 bases and the J gene end by 1 base; junction bases not matched to a gene: 15. The CDR3 length is 18 residues.

This clone appeared a few times. The gene calls are TRBV3-1 (or the pseudogene TRBV3-2) and TRBJ1-2, with D maybe TRBD1 (6 bases). The germline V gene encodes CDR1 LGHDT and CDR2 YNNKEL (reference sequence). CDR3 length: 15 residues. V was shortened by 0 bases and J by 8 bases, with 16 bases between the two germline ends. CDR3 in amino acids: CASSQEGGGRGGYTF. In DNA form, the CDR3 reads TGTGCCAGCAGCCAAGAGGGAGGGGGAAGGGGAGGCTACACCTTC.

The V gene is TRBV5-1, the J gene TRBJ2-5; D remains unclear. CDR1 and CDR2 (germline): SGHRS, YFSETQ. The CDR3 consists of 13 residues. The V gene lost 5 bases and the J gene lost 3 bases, with 11 bases spanning the gap. This chain's CDR3 is CASSGQAKETQYF. Written as DNA, the CDR3 is TGCGCCAGCAGTGGGCAGGCCAAAGAGACCCAGTACTTC.

The chain employs TRBV7-2 and TRBJ2-2, with TRBD2 matching over 9 bases. The CDR3 loop spans 15 amino acids. Germline values: CDR1 SGHTA, CDR2 FQGNSA. The V segment lost 2 bases and the J segment 3 bases; nucleotides outside the gene matches: 1. The CDR3: CASSLTSGYTGELFF. The CDR3 region has the DNA TGTGCCAGCAGCTTAACTAGCGGGTACACCGGGGAGCTGTTTTTT. Filled out from reference TRBV7-2 and TRBJ2-2, the complete variable domain reads GAGVSQSPSNKVTEKGKDVELRCDPISGHTALYWYRQSLGQGLEFLIYFQGNSAPDKSGLPSDRFSAERTGGSVSTLTIQRTQQEDSAVYLCASSLTSGYTGELFFGEGSRLTVL.

The CDR3 is CASSHGLAGLGTGELFF. The CDR3 bases are TGCGCCAGCAGCCATGGACTAGCGGGGTTGGGAACCGGGGAGCTGTTTTTT. J is TRBJ2-2 and V is TRBV4-1; 12 bases align to TRBD2. The CDR3 runs to 17 residues. V lost 3 bases to trimming and J lost 5 bases; unmatched junction nucleotides: 7. Germline loops: CDR1 MGHRA, CDR2 YSYEKL.

The rearrangement uses TRBV10-3 and TRBJ2-7; no firm D call. Germline V gene data show CDR1 as ENHRY and CDR2 as SYGVKD. V lost 0 bases and J 2 bases, leaving 11 bases between the germline ends. This CDR3 region has 15 residues. In DNA form, the CDR3 reads TGTGCCATCAGTGAGTCGGAGACCCGTCCCTACGAGCAGTACTTC. Translated: CAISESETRPYEQYF.

The chain recombines TRBV12-5 with TRBJ1-6, with D tentatively TRBD1 (5 bases). The CDR3 runs 15 residues. Trimming removed 4 bases from V and 7 bases from J, with 14 bases in between. Germline values: CDR1 LGHNT, CDR2 FRNRAP. The CDR3 loop is CASGWWGLENSPLHF. DNA for the CDR3: TGTGCTAGTGGTTGGTGGGGACTGGAGAATTCACCCCTCCACTTT.

The chain is built from TRBV19 and TRBJ2-1, with D maybe TRBD2 (5 bases). The CDR3 extends over 14 amino acids. The V and J ends lost 7 bases and 0 bases respectively, with 10 bases between them. Germline V gene lookup returns CDR1 LNHDA and CDR2 SQIVND (reference sequence). CDR3 loop: CASNTGSSYNEQFF. DNA for the CDR3: TGTGCCAGTAACACTGGGAGCTCCTACAATGAGCAGTTCTTC.

Only a few counts were recorded for this clone. The chain has TRBV9 and TRBJ1-4; TRBD1 matches at 7 bases. This CDR3 contains 14 residues. CDR1 and CDR2 (germline): SGDLS, YYNGEE. The J segment lost 6 bases and the V segment lost 4 bases, leaving 6 bases of the junction unmatched. The CDR3 DNA sequence: TGTGCCAGCAGCAAACGGGACAGTGATGAAAAACTGTTTTTT. This translates into CASSKRDSDEKLFF.

The V call is TRBV10-3, the J call TRBJ2-7, with a tentative D call TRBD2 (5 bases). Germline V gene data show CDR1 as ENHRY and CDR2 as SYGVKD. V was trimmed by 4 bases and J by 0 bases, leaving 13 bases between them. This CDR3 region has 15 residues. This CDR3 reads CAISGAGTSSYEQYF. CDR3 DNA sequence: TGTGCCATCAGTGGGGCGGGTACGAGCTCCTACGAGCAGTACTTC.

The count of this clone is one. CDR3 sequence (DNA): TGTGCCAGCAGCACCACAGGGGCGGTCACCGGGGAGCTGTTTTTT. This codes for CASSTTGAVTGELFF. The chain links TRBV9 to TRBJ2-2, with TRBD1 matching 7 bases. CDR1 is SGDLS and CDR2 is YYNGEE in the germline V gene. The CDR3 has 15 amino acids. J gave up 4 bases and V 4 bases, and 7 bases lay outside the gene matches.

The chain recombines TRBV5-6 with TRBJ2-3; TRBD2 matches 11 bases. V lost 3 bases, J lost 3 bases, and 9 bases stayed unmatched. Per germline, CDR1 SGHDT and CDR2 YYEEEE. The CDR3 is 17 amino acids. Written as DNA, the CDR3 is TGTGCCAGCAGCTGGATAGCGGGGGGGCCAGTGACAGATACGCAGTATTTT. Its translation: CASSWIAGGPVTDTQYF. The whole variable domain, filled in from reference TRBV5-6 and TRBJ2-3, reads DAGVTQSPTHLIKTRGQQVTLRCSPKSGHDTVSWYQQALGQGPQFIFQYYEEEERQRGNFPDRFSGHQFPNYSSELNVNALLLGDSALYLCASSWIAGGPVTDTQYFGPGTRLTVL.

This chain's CDR3 is CASSQEVTSRNQPQHF. The DNA of the CDR3 is TGCGCCAGCAGCCAAGAAGTGACAAGTCGCAATCAGCCCCAGCATTTT. The genes are TRBV4-1 and TRBJ1-5; D unresolved. Between the trimmed V and J ends, which lost 0 bases and 2 bases, there was a span of 11 bases. The CDR3 spans 16 residues. Germline lookup yields CDR1 MGHRA and CDR2 YSYEKL.

This rearrangement joins TRBV29-1 to TRBJ2-5; TRBD2 matches 7 bases. Germline assignment: CDR1 SQVTM and CDR2 ANQGSEA. Unmatched junction bases numbered 4, after V lost 3 bases and J lost 0 bases. CDR3 size: 14 residues. This CDR3 reads CSVETGTNQETQYF. The CDR3 bases are TGCAGCGTTGAGACCGGGACTAACCAAGAGACCCAGTACTTC. The entire variable domain, with the rest obtained from reference TRBV29-1 and TRBJ2-5, is as follows: SAVISQKPSRDICQRGTSLTIQCQVDSQVTMMFWYRQQPGQSLTLIATANQGSEATYESGFVIDKFPISRPNLTFSTLTVSNMSPEDSSIYLCSVETGTNQETQYFGPGTRLLVL.

V usage is TRBV9 and J usage is TRBJ2-5; D not resolved. CDR1 SGDLS and CDR2 YYNGEE come from the germline V gene. Trimming shortened V by 6 bases and J by 1 base, and 16 bases separated the two germline ends. The CDR3 has 15 residues. This CDR3 is CASNRRAETQETQYF. The CDR3 nucleotides read TGTGCCAGCAACCGACGCGCGGAGACCCAAGAGACCCAGTACTTC. Full variable domain (rest looked up from reference TRBV9 and TRBJ2-5): DSGVTQTPKHLITATGQRVTLRCSPRSGDLSVYWYQQSLDQGLQFLIQYYNGEERAKGNILERFSAQQFPDLHSELNLSSLELGDSALYFCASNRRAETQETQYFGPGTRLLVL.

V and J are TRBV7-9 and TRBJ1-2; TRBD1 agrees at 9 bases. The germline gives CDR1 SEHNR, CDR2 FQNEAQ (reference sequence). The CDR3 contains 13 residues. Trimming took 5 bases from V and 6 from J; bases not matched to a gene: 4. The CDR3 here is CASSRDRVDGYTF. CDR3 nucleotide sequence: TGTGCCAGCAGCCGGGACAGGGTTGATGGCTACACCTTC.

The genes are TRBV7-8 and TRBJ1-5; weak D call: TRBD1 (5 bases). Between the trimmed V and J ends, which lost 6 bases and 1 base, there was a span of 22 bases. The CDR3 loop spans 18 amino acids. The germline V gene has CDR1 SGHVS and CDR2 FQNEAQ. The CDR3 DNA reads as TGTGCCAGCAGAAGAGCGGGGGTAGGGTGGGGAAGCAATCAGCCCCAGCATTTT. Translation: CASRRAGVGWGSNQPQHF.

The rearrangement links TRBV29-1 to TRBJ1-2; D possibly corresponds to TRBD1 (6 bases). The CDR3 has 12 residues. CDR1 is SQVTM, CDR2 ANQGSEA, per germline. Trimming cost V 3 bases and J 4 bases, with 9 bases left between them. The CDR3 spells CSVEDRLYGYTF. DNA of the CDR3: TGCAGCGTTGAGGACAGACTCTATGGCTACACCTTC.